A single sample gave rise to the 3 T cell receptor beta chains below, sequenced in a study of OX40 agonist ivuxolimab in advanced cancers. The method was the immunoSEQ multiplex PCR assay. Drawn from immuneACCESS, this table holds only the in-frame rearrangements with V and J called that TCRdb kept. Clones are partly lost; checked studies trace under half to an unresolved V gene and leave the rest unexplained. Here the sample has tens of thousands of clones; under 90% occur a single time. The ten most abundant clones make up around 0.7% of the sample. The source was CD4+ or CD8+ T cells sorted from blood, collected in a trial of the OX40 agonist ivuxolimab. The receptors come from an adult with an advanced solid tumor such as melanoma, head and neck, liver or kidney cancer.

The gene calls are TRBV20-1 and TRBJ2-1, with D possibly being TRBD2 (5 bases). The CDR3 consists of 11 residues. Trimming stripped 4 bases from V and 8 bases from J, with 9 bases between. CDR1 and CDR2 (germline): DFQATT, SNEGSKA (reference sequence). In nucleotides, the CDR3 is TGCAGTGCTAACGGGGTCCATGAGCAGTTCTTC. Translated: CSANGVHEQFF.

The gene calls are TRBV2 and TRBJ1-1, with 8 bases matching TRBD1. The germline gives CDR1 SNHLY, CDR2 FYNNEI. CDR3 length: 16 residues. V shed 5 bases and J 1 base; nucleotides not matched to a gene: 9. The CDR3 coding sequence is TGTGCCAGCAGTCTTACATACAGGGGGGGGAACACTGAAGCTTTCTTT. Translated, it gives CASSLTYRGGNTEAFF.

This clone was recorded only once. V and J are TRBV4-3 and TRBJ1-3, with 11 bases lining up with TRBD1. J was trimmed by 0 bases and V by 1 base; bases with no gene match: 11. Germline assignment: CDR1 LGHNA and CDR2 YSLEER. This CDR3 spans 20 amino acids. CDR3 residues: CASSQVPAGTGGSSGNTIYF. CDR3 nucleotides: TGCGCCAGCAGCCAAGTCCCGGCCGGGACAGGGGGATCCTCTGGAAACACCATATATTTT.